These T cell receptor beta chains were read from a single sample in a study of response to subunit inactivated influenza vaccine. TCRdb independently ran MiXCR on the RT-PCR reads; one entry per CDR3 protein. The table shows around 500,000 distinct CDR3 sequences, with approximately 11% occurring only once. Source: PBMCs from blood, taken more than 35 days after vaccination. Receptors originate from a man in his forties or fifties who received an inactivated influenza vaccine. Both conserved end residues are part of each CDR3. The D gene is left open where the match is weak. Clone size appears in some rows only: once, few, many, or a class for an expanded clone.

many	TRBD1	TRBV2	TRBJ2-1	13	CASSNNRGNEQFF	TGTGCCAGCAGTAACAACAGGGGCAATGAGCAGTTCTTC
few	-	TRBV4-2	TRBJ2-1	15	CASSQDGLSDNEQFF	TGTGCCAGCAGCCAAGACGGACTTAGCGACAATGAGCAGTTCTTC
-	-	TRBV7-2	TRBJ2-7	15	CASSLPGPNGYEQYF	TGTGCCAGCAGCTTACCAGGACCCAACGGGTACGAGCAGTACTTC
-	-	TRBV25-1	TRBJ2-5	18	CASSEYGGSALGRETQYF	TGTGCCAGCAGTGAATATGGAGGGTCGGCCCTGGGAAGGGAGACCCAGTACTTC
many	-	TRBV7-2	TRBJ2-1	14	CASSPLTRIHEQFF	TGTGCCAGCAGCCCATTGACTAGAATCCATGAGCAGTTCTTC
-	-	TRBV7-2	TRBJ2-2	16	CASSLVYGANTGELFF	TGTGCCAGCAGCTTAGTTTACGGCGCGAACACCGGGGAGCTGTTTTTT
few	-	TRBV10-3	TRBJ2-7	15	CAISELLGAAYEQYF	TGTGCCATCAGTGAGTTGTTAGGGGCGGCCTACGAGCAGTACTTC
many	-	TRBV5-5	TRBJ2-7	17	CASSYTDPGPTLREQYF	TGTGCCAGCAGCTACACTGATCCGGGACCTACCTTGCGCGAGCAGTACTTC
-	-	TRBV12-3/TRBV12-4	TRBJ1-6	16	CASSEGVPQYNSPLHF	TGTGCCAGCAGTGAGGGGGTCCCGCAATATAATTCACCCCTCCACTTT
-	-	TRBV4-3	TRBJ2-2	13	CASSQDRRGELFF	TGCGCCAGCAGCCAAGATCGGAGAGGGGAGCTGTTTTTT
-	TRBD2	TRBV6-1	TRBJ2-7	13	CASRSAGVSEQYF	TGTGCCAGCCGGTCGGCGGGAGTATCCGAGCAGTACTTC
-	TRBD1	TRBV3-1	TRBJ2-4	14	CASSQSTGTGIQYF	TGTGCCAGCAGCCAGTCGACAGGGACGGGCATTCAGTACTTC
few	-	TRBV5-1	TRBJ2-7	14	CASSATGQSYEQYF	TGCGCCAGCAGCGCAACCGGACAGAGTTACGAGCAGTACTTC
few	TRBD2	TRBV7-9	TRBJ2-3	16	CASSSRLAGLADTQYF	TGTGCCAGCAGCTCTCGACTAGCGGGTTTAGCAGATACGCAGTATTTT
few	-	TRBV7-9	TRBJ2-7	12	CASSFPGTQQYF	TGTGCCAGCAGCTTCCCCGGGACACAGCAGTACTTC
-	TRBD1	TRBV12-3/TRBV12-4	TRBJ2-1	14	CASIRDREYNEQFF	TGTGCCAGCATCCGGGACAGGGAATACAATGAGCAGTTCTTC
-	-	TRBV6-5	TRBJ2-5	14	CASSYSNNRDTAYF	TGTGCCAGCAGTTACTCTAATAATCGGGACACGGCCTACTTC
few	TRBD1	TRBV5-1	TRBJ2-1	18	CASSLARGGTGEYNEQFF	TGCGCCAGCAGCTTGGCCAGAGGGGGGACAGGGGAGTACAATGAGCAGTTCTTC
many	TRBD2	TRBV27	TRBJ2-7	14	CASSLIAGGDEQYF	TGTGCCAGCAGTTTAATAGCGGGAGGTGACGAGCAGTACTTC
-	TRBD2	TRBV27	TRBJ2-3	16	CASSSRLAKDTDTQYF	TGTGCCAGCAGTTCTAGACTAGCGAAGGACACAGATACGCAGTATTTT
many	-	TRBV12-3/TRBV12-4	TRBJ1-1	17	CASSPTLGRGMNTEAFF	TGTGCCAGCAGCCCTACGTTGGGGCGGGGGATGAACACTGAAGCTTTCTTT
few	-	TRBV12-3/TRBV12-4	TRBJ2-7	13	CASSTGTDYEQYF	TGTGCCAGCAGCACCGGGACGGACTACGAGCAGTACTTC
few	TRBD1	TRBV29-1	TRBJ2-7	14	CSVKPGQGSYEQYF	TGCAGCGTCAAACCGGGACAGGGTAGTTACGAGCAGTACTTC
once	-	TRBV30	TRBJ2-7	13	CAWSGTLTYEQYF	TGTGCCTGGAGTGGGACTCTTACCTACGAGCAGTACTTC
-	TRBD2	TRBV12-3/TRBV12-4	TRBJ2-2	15	CASSLPTSGSGELFF	TGTGCCAGCAGTTTACCGACTAGCGGGAGCGGGGAGCTGTTTTTT
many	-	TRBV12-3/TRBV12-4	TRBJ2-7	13	CASSSSQQGEQYF	TGTGCCAGCAGTTCCTCCCAGCAAGGCGAGCAGTACTTC
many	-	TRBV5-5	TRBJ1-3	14	CASRKPASGNTIYF	TGTGCCAGCAGGAAGCCGGCCTCTGGAAACACCATATATTTT
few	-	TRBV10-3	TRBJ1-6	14	CAIRETEYNSPLHF	TGTGCCATCAGGGAAACAGAGTATAATTCACCCCTCCACTTT
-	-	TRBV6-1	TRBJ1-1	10	CASSERGGFF	TGTGCCAGCAGTGAACGTGGGGGCTTCTTT
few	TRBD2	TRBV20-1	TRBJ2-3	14	CSARTASGSHTQYF	TGCAGTGCTAGAACTGCTAGCGGGAGTCATACGCAGTATTTT
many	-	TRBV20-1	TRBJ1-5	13	CSARVQGNQPQHF	TGCAGTGCTAGAGTGCAGGGCAATCAGCCCCAGCATTTT
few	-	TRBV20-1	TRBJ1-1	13	CSARDLTLSEAFF	TGCAGTGCTAGAGATCTAACCCTATCTGAAGCTTTCTTT
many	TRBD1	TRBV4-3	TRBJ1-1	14	CASSQDTGVTEAFF	TGCGCCAGCAGCCAGGACACAGGGGTAACTGAAGCTTTCTTT
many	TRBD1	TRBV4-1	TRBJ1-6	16	CASSHTTGGNNSPLHF	TGCGCCAGCAGCCACACGACAGGGGGAAATAATTCACCCCTCCACTTT
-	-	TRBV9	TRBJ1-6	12	CASGNGVSPLHF	TGTGCCAGCGGAAATGGGGTTTCACCCCTCCACTTT
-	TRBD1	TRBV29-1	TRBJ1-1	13	CSVGADRGPEAFF	TGCAGCGTGGGGGCAGACAGGGGGCCTGAAGCTTTCTTT
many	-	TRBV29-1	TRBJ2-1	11	CSVDVYNEQFF	TGCAGCGTTGACGTGTACAATGAGCAGTTCTTC
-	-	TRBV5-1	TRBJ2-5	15	CASSLAGARGETQYF	TGCGCCAGCAGCTTGGCAGGGGCCAGAGGAGAGACCCAGTACTTC
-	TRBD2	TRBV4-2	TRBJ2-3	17	CASSQDSEREYLDTQYF	TGTGCCAGCAGCCAAGACTCTGAGCGGGAGTATTTAGATACGCAGTATTTT
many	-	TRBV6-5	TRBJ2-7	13	CASSYGAGIEQYF	TGTGCCAGCAGTTACGGGGCAGGGATCGAGCAGTACTTC
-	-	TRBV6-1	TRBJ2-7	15	CASTDAIFPLVSKYF	TGTGCCAGCACCGACGCCATTTTTCCTTTGGTGTCGAAGTACTTC
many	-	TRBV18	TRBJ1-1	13	CASSRAGRTEAFF	TGTGCCAGCTCACGTGCCGGACGGACTGAAGCTTTCTTT
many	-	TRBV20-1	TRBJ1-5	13	CSASRSGGQPQHF	TGCAGTGCTAGCCGATCGGGGGGACAGCCCCAGCATTTT
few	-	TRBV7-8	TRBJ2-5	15	CASSPNPLGQETQYF	TGTGCCAGCAGCCCTAATCCCCTGGGCCAAGAGACCCAGTACTTC
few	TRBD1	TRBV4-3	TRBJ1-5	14	CASSLWTGGQPQHF	TGCGCCAGCAGCCTCTGGACAGGGGGTCAGCCCCAGCATTTT
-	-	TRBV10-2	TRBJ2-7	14	CASSESRGLYKQYF	TGCGCCAGCAGTGAATCCAGGGGACTCTATAAGCAGTACTTC
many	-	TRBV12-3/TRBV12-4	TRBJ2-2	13	CASNRGNTGELFF	TGTGCCAGCAACAGAGGGAACACCGGGGAGCTGTTTTTT